A single sample is the source of the 7 T cell receptor beta chains below, sequenced in a study of blood T cell repertoires in COVID-19. Profiling relied on immunoSEQ multiplex PCR, and the TCRdb table lists in-frame clones only, not all of them. Seen here are roughly 440,000 clones, about nine tenths observed once, and the top ten hold around an eighth. Specimen: peripheral blood. The receptors here all came from a woman in her fifties or sixties with COVID-19, enrolled during active disease.

This chain uses TRBV5-1 with TRBJ1-1; D is possibly TRBD1 (5 bases). The V end lost 0 bases, the J end lost 6 bases, and 15 bases lay between the germline ends. The germline V gene has CDR1 SGHRS and CDR2 YFSETQ. The CDR3 is 15 amino acids. The chain's CDR3 is CASSLAGGGDAEAFF. The CDR3 nucleotides are TGCGCCAGCAGCTTGGCGGGGGGAGGTGACGCTGAAGCTTTCTTT.

This chain links TRBV3-1 (or the pseudogene TRBV3-2) with TRBJ2-3; D gene ambiguous. Germline CDR1 LGHDT, CDR2 YNNKEL (reference sequence). V shed 3 bases and J shed 4 bases, with 11 bases lying between them. There are 14 residues in the CDR3. In nucleotides, the CDR3 is TGTGCCAGCAGCCATTCGACTCAGCCAGATACGCAGTATTTT. Its protein product is CASSHSTQPDTQYF.

The J gene is TRBJ1-1, the V gene TRBV5-4, with TRBD1 as a possible D gene (5 bases). In germline, CDR1 is SGHNT, CDR2 YYREEE (reference sequence). V lost 2 bases to trimming and J lost 1 base, with 9 bases between them. The CDR3 contains 14 residues. The CDR3 reads CASSFRGGNTEAFF. Written as DNA, the CDR3 is TGTGCCAGCAGCTTCCGGGGGGGGAACACTGAAGCTTTCTTT.

The V call is TRBV5-4, the J call TRBJ2-7, with 9 bases fitting TRBD2. J lost 0 bases, V lost 0 bases, and 4 bases had no gene match. CDR1 and CDR2 (germline): SGHNT, YYREEE (reference sequence). The CDR3 spans 16 residues. Here the CDR3 reads CASSLGSGGLSYEQYF. CDR3 nucleotides: TGTGCCAGCAGCTTGGGTAGCGGGGGCCTCTCCTACGAGCAGTACTTC.

This chain links TRBV18 with TRBJ1-1, with TRBD1 as a possible D gene (5 bases). CDR1 and CDR2 (germline): KGHSH, LQKENI. V dropped 6 bases and J dropped 4 bases, with 12 bases sitting between them. The CDR3 is 13 amino acids. The DNA of the CDR3 is TGTGCCAGCTCCCCTGTTCAGGGCACTGAAGCTTTCTTT. Translation: CASSPVQGTEAFF.

The CDR3: CASSLAGTHEQYF. For the CDR3, the DNA is TGCGCCAGCAGCTTGGCGGGAACCCACGAGCAGTACTTC. J is TRBJ2-7 and V is TRBV5-1, with D maybe TRBD2 (5 bases). Trimming stripped 0 bases from V and 5 bases from J, with 9 bases between. CDR3 length: 13 amino acids. Per the germline V gene, CDR1 is SGHRS and CDR2 is YFSETQ.

The V call is TRBV11-2, the J call TRBJ1-1; 10 bases are a match to TRBD1. After removal of 5 bases from V and 3 bases from J, the junction contained 6 bases not matched to a gene. The CDR3 covers 15 residues. The V gene's germline CDR1 is SGHAT and CDR2 FQNNGV. This CDR3 reads CASSTRQGAYTEAFF. The CDR3 DNA reads as TGTGCCAGCAGCACCCGACAGGGGGCTTACACTGAAGCTTTCTTT.